Described below is a single T cell receptor (beta chain) sequence and its context. Its target is not known. CDR3 length: 15 amino acids. Trimming took 6 bases from V and 5 from J; bases not matched to a gene: 9. Germline CDR1 is MNHNY and CDR2 is SVGAGI (reference sequence). These data are taken from a study of OX40 agonist ivuxolimab in advanced cancers. General study points: Normalized T-cell clonal expansion was also low in a subset of nonresponders.

Profiling relied on immunoSEQ multiplex PCR, and the TCRdb table lists in-frame clones only, not all of them. The table lists tens of thousands of clones, about nine tenths of them singletons. The source is an adult with an advanced solid tumor such as melanoma, head and neck, liver or kidney cancer. V gene TRBV6-6 combines with J gene TRBJ2-1; 8 bases line up with TRBD2. This material consisted of CD4+ or CD8+ T cells sorted from blood, taken in a trial of the OX40 agonist ivuxolimab. CDR3 protein: CASSPQLAAHNEQFF. The CDR3 DNA is TGTGCCAGCAGCCCCCAACTAGCGGCTCACAATGAGCAGTTCTTC.